Listed below are T cell receptor beta chains from one sample, sequenced in a study of T-cell memory formation after mild COVID-19. Using its own MiXCR run on the 5' RACE reads, TCRdb lists one record per CDR3 protein. This sample has under 650,000 distinct CDR3 sequences; more than 15% occur once, and the top ten carry 12%. Sequenced material: PBMCs or a T cell subset sorted from them (not recorded which). All receptors derive from an adult woman who had mild COVID-19 (a few samples of this study predate the infection). Cell type and time point are not known. The CDR3 runs from the conserved cysteine through the conserved F or W. A D gene is named only where the DNA matches it firmly. Clone size is not always given. Where it is, it says once, few, many or a class for expanded clones.

clone size: .
V gene: TRBV12-3/TRBV12-4
J gene: TRBJ2-7
D gene: TRBD2
CDR3 DNA: TGTGCCAGCAGTTTCGGCGGGAGAACAAACTACGAGCAGTACTTC
CDR3 protein: CASSFGGRTNYEQYF

clone size: once
V gene: TRBV10-3
J gene: TRBJ2-7
D gene: TRBD2
CDR3 DNA: TGTGCCATCAGTGGAGGCCGGGGGGGCGACTACGAGCAGTACTTC
CDR3 protein: CAISGGRGGDYEQYF

clone size: .
V gene: TRBV20-1
J gene: TRBJ1-2
D gene: .
CDR3 DNA: TGCAGTGCTAGTGATGGACAAGTGCGTGGCTACACCTTC
CDR3 protein: CSASDGQVRGYTF

clone size: .
V gene: TRBV7-8
J gene: TRBJ1-5
D gene: TRBD1
CDR3 DNA: TGTGCCAGCAGTTACAGGGGCAGGGAGGGGGTAAGCAATCAGCCCCAGCATTTT
CDR3 protein: CASSYRGREGVSNQPQHF

clone size: few
V gene: TRBV18
J gene: TRBJ2-7
D gene: .
CDR3 DNA: TGTGCCAGCTCACCACAGGCGACTAACTACGAGCAGTACTTC
CDR3 protein: CASSPQATNYEQYF

clone size: few
V gene: TRBV14
J gene: TRBJ2-1
D gene: .
CDR3 DNA: TGTGCCAGCAGCCAAGGGTCAGGGCCCTACAATGAGCAGTTCTTC
CDR3 protein: CASSQGSGPYNEQFF

clone size: few
V gene: TRBV4-2
J gene: TRBJ2-2
D gene: TRBD2
CDR3 DNA: TGTGCCAGCAGCCAACGTCCCGCTAGCGGCGTATACGCCGGGGAGCTGTTTTTT
CDR3 protein: CASSQRPASGVYAGELFF

clone size: .
V gene: TRBV6-2/TRBV6-3
J gene: TRBJ1-2
D gene: TRBD1
CDR3 DNA: TGTGCCAGCGGACAGGGTATGGGCTACACCTTC
CDR3 protein: CASGQGMGYTF

clone size: few
V gene: TRBV5-5
J gene: TRBJ1-1
D gene: TRBD1
CDR3 DNA: TGTGCCAGCAGCTTGCCCGGGACAGGGAACACTGAAGCTTTCTTT
CDR3 protein: CASSLPGTGNTEAFF

clone size: .
V gene: TRBV29-1
J gene: TRBJ2-6
D gene: .
CDR3 DNA: TGCAGCGTCACTCCTGCTGGGGCCAACGTCCTGACTTTC
CDR3 protein: CSVTPAGANVLTF

clone size: few
V gene: TRBV7-3
J gene: TRBJ2-1
D gene: TRBD2
CDR3 DNA: TGTGCCAGCAGCCCCCAACCCAACGGGGGGAATGAGCAGTTCTTC
CDR3 protein: CASSPQPNGGNEQFF

clone size: .
V gene: TRBV4-1
J gene: TRBJ2-1
D gene: .
CDR3 DNA: TGCGCCAGCAGCCGTATACTCCGGGACCAAGCTTCCTACAATGAGCAGTTCTTC
CDR3 protein: CASSRILRDQASYNEQFF

clone size: few
V gene: TRBV7-2
J gene: TRBJ2-1
D gene: .
CDR3 DNA: TGTGCCAGCAGCCTTCAGGGAGCGAGCGATGAGCAGTTCTTC
CDR3 protein: CASSLQGASDEQFF

clone size: .
V gene: TRBV7-2
J gene: TRBJ2-1
D gene: .
CDR3 DNA: TGTGCCAGCAGCTTAGCTGGGTCAAGTACCTACAATGAGCAGTTCTTC
CDR3 protein: CASSLAGSSTYNEQFF

clone size: .
V gene: TRBV7-9
J gene: TRBJ2-5
D gene: .
CDR3 DNA: TGTGCCAGCAGCCTCCTGACTAATCAAGAGACCCAGTACTTC
CDR3 protein: CASSLLTNQETQYF

clone size: .
V gene: TRBV20-1
J gene: TRBJ1-2
D gene: .
CDR3 DNA: TGCAGTGCTAGAGATTGGCCAGGCCCGTATGGCTACACCTTC
CDR3 protein: CSARDWPGPYGYTF

clone size: few
V gene: TRBV3-1
J gene: TRBJ1-1
D gene: TRBD1
CDR3 DNA: TGTGCCAGCAGCCGAGGGACAGGGGCCGAAGCTTTCTTT
CDR3 protein: CASSRGTGAEAFF

clone size: few
V gene: TRBV12-3/TRBV12-4
J gene: TRBJ1-1
D gene: .
CDR3 DNA: TGTGCCAGCAGTTTTGGCTACTGGGGCGCTATGAACACTGAAGCTTTCTTT
CDR3 protein: CASSFGYWGAMNTEAFF

clone size: .
V gene: TRBV7-7
J gene: TRBJ2-2
D gene: .
CDR3 DNA: TGTGCCAGCAGCTTTATGCTTCCGGGCGGCGGGAACACCGGGGAGCTGTTTTTT
CDR3 protein: CASSFMLPGGGNTGELFF

clone size: few
V gene: TRBV15
J gene: TRBJ2-7
D gene: TRBD2
CDR3 DNA: TGTGCCACCAGCAGAGCGGGAGGCCGGGGCGAGCAGTACTTC
CDR3 protein: CATSRAGGRGEQYF

clone size: .
V gene: TRBV6-5
J gene: TRBJ2-7
D gene: .
CDR3 DNA: TGTGCCAGCAGTTACTCGGCTATGGGAGGCGAGCAGTACTTC
CDR3 protein: CASSYSAMGGEQYF

clone size: .
V gene: TRBV7-2
J gene: TRBJ1-5
D gene: .
CDR3 DNA: TGTGCCAGCAGCCTTTGGGCCTCTGATCAGCCCCAGCATTTT
CDR3 protein: CASSLWASDQPQHF

clone size: few
V gene: TRBV4-2
J gene: TRBJ2-7
D gene: TRBD2
CDR3 DNA: TGTGCCAGCAGCCAAGTGGCTAGCGGCTACGAGCAGTACTTC
CDR3 protein: CASSQVASGYEQYF

clone size: .
V gene: TRBV18
J gene: TRBJ1-1
D gene: .
CDR3 DNA: TGTGCCAGCTCATTCAGGGATCCCCGACCTGACACTGAAGCTTTCTTT
CDR3 protein: CASSFRDPRPDTEAFF

clone size: few
V gene: TRBV10-3
J gene: TRBJ1-4
D gene: .
CDR3 DNA: TGTGCCATCAGTGAGAGGGCAGGGTTATCTTTCCGTGAAAAACTGTTTTTT
CDR3 protein: CAISERAGLSFREKLFF

clone size: .
V gene: TRBV7-2
J gene: TRBJ1-4
D gene: .
CDR3 DNA: TGTGCCAGCAGCCCCCGAAACAGTAATGAAAAACTGTTTTTT
CDR3 protein: CASSPRNSNEKLFF

clone size: .
V gene: TRBV9
J gene: TRBJ2-3
D gene: .
CDR3 DNA: TGTGCCAGCAGCGTAGACAGGGTGAGGGGTGTCACAGATACGCAGTATTTT
CDR3 protein: CASSVDRVRGVTDTQYF

clone size: few
V gene: TRBV5-1
J gene: TRBJ2-3
D gene: TRBD1
CDR3 DNA: TGCGCCAGCAGCTTGGGATGGCGACAGGGTGAGGATACGCAGTATTTT
CDR3 protein: CASSLGWRQGEDTQYF

clone size: .
V gene: TRBV5-1
J gene: TRBJ2-7
D gene: TRBD1
CDR3 DNA: TGCGCCAGCAGCTTGGCGTGGGGGACAGGGGGCTCCGAGCAGTACTTC
CDR3 protein: CASSLAWGTGGSEQYF